This entry features one T cell receptor beta chain sequence. The antigen is undetermined. Time point in this sample: week 5, during vaccination. Vaccination comprised doses that each held 300 ug of mutant IDH1 20-mer peptide, plus topical imiquimod. Astrocytomas found in donors were new, WHO grade 3 or 4, IDH1-mutant and ATRX-lost. The data belong to a study of a mutant IDH1 vaccine in newly diagnosed glioma. Looking at the study overall: Vaccine administration was initiated 4-6 weeks following radiotherapy alone, or with temozolomide cycles.

Findings and limits, study-wide: Pseudoprogression appears to have had no connection to changes in top peripheral T cell clonotypes.

Sequencing was performed with immunoSEQ multiplex PCR; in TCRdb, only in-frame clones are kept and a portion is missing. The sample carries 9,500 to 14,000 clones, around 86% recorded once. The sample was PBMCs, taken from a glioma patient whose treatment included an IDH1 peptide vaccine. The clonotype was recovered from a woman aged 40 to 49 with glioma. Some clones in this sample may be carry-over from other donors' samples.

CDR3: CASSFSRDRLYGYTF. CDR3 bases: TGTGCCAGCAGCTTCAGCCGGGACAGGCTTTATGGCTACACCTTC. This sequence joins TRBV7-8 and TRBJ1-2, with TRBD1 identical over 8 bases. The V segment lost 3 bases and the J segment 5 bases; nucleotides outside the gene matches: 8. Per the germline V gene, CDR1 is SGHVS and CDR2 is FQNEAQ. CDR3 length: 15 amino acids. The variable domain in full, with the rest retrieved from reference TRBV7-8 and TRBJ1-2, is GAGVSQSPRYKVAKRGQDVALRCDPISGHVSLFWYQQALGQGPEFLTYFQNEAQLDKSGLPSDRFFAERPEGSVSTLKIQRTQQEDSAVYLCASSFSRDRLYGYTFGSGTRLTVV.